Following are 13 T cell receptor beta chains from one sample sequenced in a study of spatial heterogeneity in lung cancer. Time point meaning: sample taken at primary tumor resection. Tumor, nontumor lung or frozen PBMC supplied whole RNA, sequenced without sorting. TCRdb passed the 5' RACE reads through MiXCR, listing each CDR3 protein once. The table includes some 22,000 distinct CDR3 sequences, less than 5.5% detected once. This specimen consisted of PBMCs, obtained at surgery. The origin of the receptors is a male donor with early-stage non-small cell lung cancer.

This clonotype was counted between two and nine times. The chain combines TRBV6-2 or TRBV6-3 with TRBJ1-6; D ambiguous. Germline V gene data show CDR1 as MNHEY and CDR2 as SVGEGT. With 3 bases removed from V and 8 bases from J, the gap between germline ends came to 14 bases. The CDR3 sequence is 15 residues long. The CDR3 here is CASSYFTQRDSPLHF. In nucleotides, the CDR3 is TGTGCCAGCAGTTATTTTACCCAGAGAGATTCACCCCTCCACTTT.

This clonotype was seen a handful of times. V and J are TRBV3-1 and TRBJ2-5, with 9 bases that match TRBD2. The CDR3 spans 16 residues. The trim removed 0 bases at V and 5 bases at J, leaving 7 bases unmatched. From germline, CDR1 is LGHDT and CDR2 YNNKEL (reference sequence). As DNA, the CDR3 is TGTGCCAGCAGCCAAGATCTGGCGGGGGGGCGTGAGACCCAGTACTTC. Protein: CASSQDLAGGRETQYF.

In this sample, this clonotype turned up many times. The chain is built from TRBV12-3 or TRBV12-4 and TRBJ2-1; a possible D gene is TRBD2 (5 bases). V was shortened by 5 bases and J by 5 bases, with 22 bases between the two germline ends. There are 17 residues in the CDR3. CDR3 amino acids: CASSEPPDYTPHNEQFF. CDR3 DNA sequence: TGTGCCAGCAGTGAACCCCCTGACTACACCCCCCACAATGAGCAGTTCTTC.

The sample holds many counts of this clonotype. This chain uses TRBV5-1 with TRBJ2-1; D not resolved. The V and J ends lost 5 bases and 5 bases respectively, with 14 bases between them. CDR3 length equals 14 residues. CDR1 is SGHRS, CDR2 YFSETQ, per germline. The CDR3 here is CASSPQSADNEQFF. CDR3 nucleotide sequence: TGCGCCAGCAGTCCCCAGAGCGCCGACAATGAGCAGTTCTTC.

This clonotype showed up many times. V is TRBV6-2 or TRBV6-3 and J is TRBJ2-2; weak D call: TRBD1 (5 bases). V was trimmed by 5 bases and J by 6 bases, leaving 34 bases between them. This CDR3 has 21 residues. From germline, CDR1 is MNHEY and CDR2 SVGEGT. This chain's CDR3 is CASSPGPPLGTASGVPGELFF. The CDR3, as DNA: TGTGCCAGCAGTCCAGGGCCACCTCTGGGCACGGCGAGTGGTGTCCCCGGGGAGCTGTTTTTT.

This clonotype was detected many times. The chain joins TRBV27 to TRBJ2-5; TRBD2 agrees at 12 bases. The germline V gene encodes CDR1 MNHEY and CDR2 SMNVEV (reference sequence). There are 18 residues in the CDR3. Germline trimming cut 8 bases from V and 1 base from J; bases unmatched to any gene: 14. In DNA, the CDR3 is TGTGCCAGCTACGCCGGGACTAGCGGGCCCAGGGGCCAAGAGACCCAGTACTTC. Translation gives CASYAGTSGPRGQETQYF.

The V and J genes are TRBV20-1 and TRBJ1-1; D gene unclear. This CDR3 region has 14 residues. Trimming left V 3 bases short and J 1 base short, with 12 bases between. Germline V lookup: CDR1 DFQATT, CDR2 SNEGSKA (reference sequence). CDR3 loop: CSASQGIGNTEAFF. CDR3 in DNA: TGCAGTGCTAGTCAAGGTATAGGGAACACTGAAGCTTTCTTT.

This clonotype ranks as medium-sized. This chain links TRBV5-1 with TRBJ2-5, with 7 bases fitting TRBD1. Germline trimming cut 5 bases from V and 5 bases from J; bases unmatched to any gene: 9. This CDR3 contains 14 residues. Germline V gene sequence: CDR1 SGHRS, CDR2 YFSETQ. The CDR3 protein is CASSPQGSGETQYF. The CDR3 bases are TGCGCCAGCAGTCCACAGGGGTCGGGGGAGACCCAGTACTTC.

This clonotype has at least ten counts. The chain has TRBV7-2 and TRBJ2-3; 10 bases fit TRBD2. CDR1 SGHTA and CDR2 FQGNSA come from the germline V gene. V trimming: 3 bases; J trimming: 3 bases; junction bases outside the gene matches: 6. The CDR3 is made up of 16 amino acids. CDR3 bases: TGTGCCAGCAGCTTTATCCTAGCGGGGGCTACAGATACGCAGTATTTT. It encodes CASSFILAGATDTQYF.

This clonotype showed up many times. V gene TRBV20-1 combines with J gene TRBJ2-5, with 9 bases lining up with TRBD2. CDR3 length equals 14 residues. The germline V gene has CDR1 DFQATT and CDR2 SNEGSKA (reference sequence). The ends lost 2 bases at V and 7 bases at J; junction bases unmatched: 8. The CDR3 loop reads CSARPGLAMGTQYF. DNA of the CDR3: TGCAGTGCTAGACCGGGACTAGCTATGGGGACCCAGTACTTC.

This clonotype was seen many times. This chain links TRBV28 with TRBJ2-1, with TRBD2 matching over 13 bases. From germline, CDR1 is MDHEN and CDR2 SYDVKM. This CDR3 is 15 amino acids long. Losses at the gene ends were 8 bases for V and 7 bases for J; bases not matched to a gene: 8. CDR3 nucleotide sequence: TGTGCCAGCTCTGAACTAGCGGGAGGGCAGAATGAGCAGTTCTTC. Translated, it gives CASSELAGGQNEQFF.

This clonotype appeared many times. This chain uses TRBV7-2 with TRBJ2-2; D possibly corresponds to TRBD2 (5 bases). Germline CDR1 is SGHTA and CDR2 is FQGNSA. The CDR3 has 14 residues. The germline V and J ends were trimmed by 3 bases and 1 base, with 6 bases remaining between them. The DNA of the CDR3 is TGTGCCAGCAGCTTCGGACTGAACACCGGGGAGCTGTTTTTT. It codes for CASSFGLNTGELFF.

This clonotype is medium-sized. In DNA form, the CDR3 reads TGTGCCAGCAGTACGGGTGGGGGAGGATTTCAGCCCCAGCATTTT. The encoded protein is CASSTGGGGFQPQHF. The chain is built from TRBV28 and TRBJ1-5; perhaps TRBD1 as D (5 bases). V was clipped by 5 bases and J by 6 bases, with 17 bases between them. Per germline, CDR1 MDHEN and CDR2 SYDVKM. The CDR3 runs 15 residues.